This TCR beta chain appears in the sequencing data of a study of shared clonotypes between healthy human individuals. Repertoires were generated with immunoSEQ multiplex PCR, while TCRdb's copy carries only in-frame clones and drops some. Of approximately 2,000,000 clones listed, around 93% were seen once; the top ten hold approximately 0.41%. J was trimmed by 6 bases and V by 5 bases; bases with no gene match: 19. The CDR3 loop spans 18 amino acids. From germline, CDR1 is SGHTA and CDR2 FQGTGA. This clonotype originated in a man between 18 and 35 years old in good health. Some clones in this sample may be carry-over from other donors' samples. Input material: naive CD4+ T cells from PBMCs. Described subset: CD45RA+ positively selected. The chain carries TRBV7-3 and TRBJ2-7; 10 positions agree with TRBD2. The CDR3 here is CASSNIPSGRGYGFEQYF. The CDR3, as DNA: TGTGCCAGCAGCAACATCCCTAGCGGGAGAGGTTATGGGTTCGAGCAGTACTTC.